The present entry profiles one T cell receptor (beta chain) with its context. This sample is drawn from a study of blood T cell repertoires in COVID-19. Profiled with immunoSEQ multiplex PCR; TCRdb holds only in-frame clones, not every one. The table has 350,000 or so clones, 88% seen once. Self-reported history from a screening survey and questionnaire set each donor's cohort. Exposed participants came across a COVID-19 case within 2 weeks before study entry. This receptor was identified in a woman aged 30 to 39 who had been exposed to COVID-19. Material: PBMCs or T cells enriched from blood (not recorded which).

For the CDR3, the DNA is TGCAGCGTTGAAAGGAGGGGCTGGGGCAATGAGCAGTTCTTC. The encoded protein is CSVERRGWGNEQFF. The chain has TRBV29-1 and TRBJ2-1, with D tentatively TRBD2 (6 bases). CDR3 size: 14 residues. The germline gives CDR1 SQVTM, CDR2 ANQGSEA. The V gene lost 2 bases and the J gene lost 6 bases, with 14 bases spanning the gap.